The 13 T cell receptor beta chains reported below all come from one sample, sequenced in a study of blood T cell repertoires in COVID-19. This table comes from immunoSEQ multiplex PCR, and its TCRdb copy is limited to in-frame clones, with some not included. The sample shows 300,000 to 350,000 clones, roughly 88% of them seen only once. The sequenced material came from PBMCs or T cells enriched from blood (not recorded which). All receptors derive from a young man who had recovered from COVID-19.

The J gene is TRBJ1-2, the V gene TRBV5-1, with 7 nucleotides matching TRBD1. Germline-derived CDR1 and CDR2 are SGHRS and YFSETQ. The trim removed 2 bases at V and 8 bases at J, leaving 3 bases unmatched. This CDR3 is built from 12 residues. CDR3 protein: CASSLDRVGYTF. DNA for the CDR3: TGCGCCAGCAGCTTAGACAGGGTGGGCTACACCTTC.

The chain uses TRBV24-1 and TRBJ1-2; 10 bases line up with TRBD1. CDR1 and CDR2 from the germline V gene are KGHDR and SFDVKD. J gave up 6 bases and V 3 bases, and 3 bases lay outside the gene matches. The CDR3 is 14 amino acids. In DNA, the CDR3 is TGTGCCACCAGTGATCCCGGACAGGGGGATGGCTACACCTTC. It translates to CATSDPGQGDGYTF.

The chain uses TRBV20-1 and TRBJ1-2; D is possibly TRBD1 (6 bases). Between the trimmed V and J ends, which lost 3 bases and 8 bases, there was a span of 13 bases. This CDR3 is built from 12 residues. CDR1 is DFQATT and CDR2 is SNEGSKA in the germline V gene (reference sequence). CDR3 DNA sequence: TGCAGTGCTAGTACAGGGCTTTCGGGCTACACCTTC. Translated, it gives CSASTGLSGYTF.

The V and J genes are TRBV6-5 and TRBJ1-2; TRBD1 aligns across 8 bases. The J segment lost 4 bases and the V segment lost 6 bases, leaving 4 bases of the junction unmatched. CDR1 and CDR2 (germline): MNHEY, SVGAGI. This CDR3 comprises 13 residues. Here the CDR3 DNA reads TGTGCCAGCAGGCAGCAGGGGGCCTATGGCTACACCTTC. It specifies CASRQQGAYGYTF.

The J gene is TRBJ2-5, the V gene TRBV18; D perhaps matches TRBD2 (7 bases). CDR3 size: 16 residues. Looked up from germline, CDR1 is KGHSH and CDR2 is LQKENI. Trimming removed 2 bases from V and 2 bases from J, with 15 bases in between. In DNA form, the CDR3 reads TGTGCCAGCTCACCATACGGAAGGGGGGGACAAGAGACCCAGTACTTC. This encodes CASSPYGRGGQETQYF.

Remarks on this clone: Other DNA sequences in this sample translate to the same CDR3. The J gene is TRBJ2-7, the V gene TRBV19, with TRBD1 identical over 7 bases. Germline V CDR1 and CDR2: LNHDA, SQIVND (reference sequence). V lost 3 bases and J lost 3; bases outside the gene matches: 2. The CDR3 runs 13 residues. Here the CDR3 DNA reads TGTGCCAGTAGTATCAGACAGGGCTACGAGCAGTACTTC. Protein sequence: CASSIRQGYEQYF. Combining the CDR3 with reference TRBV19 and TRBJ2-7 gives the whole variable domain DGGITQSPKYLFRKEGQNVTLSCEQNLNHDAMYWYRQDPGQGLRLIYYSQIVNDFQKGDIAEGYSVSREKKESFPLTVTSAQKNPTAFYLCASSIRQGYEQYFGPGTRLTVT.

The J gene is TRBJ1-6, the V gene TRBV3-1 (or the pseudogene TRBV3-2); no firm D call. Looked up from germline, CDR1 is LGHDT and CDR2 is YNNKEL (reference sequence). The CDR3 spans 13 residues. The V and J ends lost 4 bases and 7 bases respectively, with 8 bases between them. The CDR3 loop reads CASSPRENSPLHF. CDR3 nucleotides: TGTGCCAGCAGCCCAAGGGAGAATTCACCCCTCCACTTT.

This chain links TRBV6-5 with TRBJ1-2; D gene unclear. Trimming took 6 bases from V and 2 from J, leaving 10 bases between them. Germline-derived CDR1 and CDR2 are MNHEY and SVGAGI. The CDR3 extends over 13 amino acids. This chain's CDR3 is CASRSTKNYGYTF. The DNA for the CDR3 is TGTGCCAGCAGGTCCACAAAGAACTATGGCTACACCTTC.

The chain couples TRBV7-9 to TRBJ2-1, with TRBD2 as a possible D gene (5 bases). Trimming pared 0 bases from V and 7 bases from J, leaving 10 bases between. The germline V gene encodes CDR1 SEHNR and CDR2 FQNEAQ (reference sequence). There are 14 residues in the CDR3. Written as DNA, the CDR3 is TGTGCCAGCAGCTTAGCATTGAGGGAGAATGAGCAGTTCTTC. Encoded protein: CASSLALRENEQFF.

The CDR3 sequence is CASSPRTGSNQPQHF. The CDR3 region has the DNA TGTGCCAGCAGCCCAAGGACAGGGAGCAATCAGCCCCAGCATTTT. The rearrangement links TRBV7-2 to TRBJ1-5; 8 bases are a match to TRBD1. The germline V gene encodes CDR1 SGHTA and CDR2 FQGNSA. Trimming at V came to 5 bases and at J to 1 base, leaving 4 bases not matched to a gene. The CDR3 runs to 15 residues.

Comment on this clone: Because the CDR3 is missing its conserved closing phenylalanine or tryptophan, this is likely a read error. The DNA is left out, because the CDR3 cannot be placed on it with certainty; the CDR3 is given as TCRdb lists it. V is TRBV28 and J is TRBJ1-6; the table's D call TRBD1 went unverified against the DNA. The CDR3 is made up of 14 amino acids, end residues included. Per the germline V gene, CDR1 is MDHEN and CDR2 is SYDVKM. CDR3 region: CASSSNHGTRTRIR.

The V gene is TRBV2, the J gene TRBJ1-1; 7 bases fit TRBD1. With V trimmed by 2 bases and J by 4 bases, 4 bases remained unmatched. Germline CDR1 is SNHLY and CDR2 is FYNNEI. This CDR3 is 14 amino acids long. CDR3 nucleotide sequence: TGTGCCAGCAGTGAAACGACAGGGCTCACTGAAGCTTTCTTT. Translation gives CASSETTGLTEAFF.

The chain recombines TRBV9 with TRBJ2-1; no clear D. V was cut by 6 bases and J by 5 bases, with 9 bases left in between. In germline, CDR1 is SGDLS, CDR2 YYNGEE. The CDR3 totals 12 residues. CDR3 nucleotides: TGTGCCAGCAATCTAGGCCACAATGAGCAGTTCTTC. It encodes CASNLGHNEQFF.